This TCR beta chain was sequenced in a study of neurological immune-mediated disorders. TCRdb fed the 5' RACE reads into MiXCR, producing one record per CDR3 protein. The sample has tens of thousands of distinct CDR3 sequences; about 12% are singletons. V lost 5 bases, J lost 0 bases, and 11 bases lay in between. Germline V gene data show CDR1 as SGHTA and CDR2 as FQGNSA. The CDR3 runs 15 residues. Regarding the study as a whole: Whereas HTLV-1-associated myelopathy showed the most TCR clonal expansion, multiple sclerosis showed the least, with levels below those of healthy controls.

Time point given: technical triplicate 1. Sorted libraries were derived from about 1 million CD4+ or CD8+ T cells. The sample holds many counts of this clonotype. What it binds is unknown. The V and J genes are TRBV7-2 and TRBJ1-5, with D possibly being TRBD1 (6 bases). Sequenced material: CD4+ T cells from blood. The TCR originated in a female donor with HTLV-1-associated myelopathy (HAM/TSP). CDR3: CASSQDSNSNQPQHF. CDR3 nucleotides: TGTGCCAGCAGCCAGGACAGTAATAGCAATCAGCCCCAGCATTTT.